The clone carrying this T cell receptor (beta chain) appeared many times. Its target is not known. RNA transcripts were the template for amplifying TCR beta CDR3 regions. In the first-round RT-PCR of the TCR CDR3, the HTBI primer set was used. TCRdb re-derived calls from the multiplex PCR reads in MiXCR, one entry per CDR3 protein. This table has hundreds of thousands of distinct CDR3 sequences, roughly 14% appearing once. Germline loops: CDR1 MNHEY, CDR2 SVGAGI. CDR3 length: 14 amino acids. The germline V and J ends were trimmed by 2 bases and 4 bases, with 8 bases remaining between them. The data belong to a study of T cells in Graves' hyperthyroidism and ophthalmopathy. Diagnoses were established using clinical symptoms, serum thyroxine and TRAb, thyroid ultrasound and orbital computed tomography. Notes on the study in general: The model anticipated ophthalmopathy a median about 7 months pre-onset.

The receptor comes from a woman aged 40 to 50 with Graves' ophthalmopathy. The sample taken for sequencing was blood. The chain carries TRBV6-5 and TRBJ2-2; a weak D match, TRBD2 (5 bases). CDR3 nucleotides: TGTGCCAGCAGTTACGGAGCGGCCACCGGGGAGCTGTTTTTT. Its translation: CASSYGAATGELFF.